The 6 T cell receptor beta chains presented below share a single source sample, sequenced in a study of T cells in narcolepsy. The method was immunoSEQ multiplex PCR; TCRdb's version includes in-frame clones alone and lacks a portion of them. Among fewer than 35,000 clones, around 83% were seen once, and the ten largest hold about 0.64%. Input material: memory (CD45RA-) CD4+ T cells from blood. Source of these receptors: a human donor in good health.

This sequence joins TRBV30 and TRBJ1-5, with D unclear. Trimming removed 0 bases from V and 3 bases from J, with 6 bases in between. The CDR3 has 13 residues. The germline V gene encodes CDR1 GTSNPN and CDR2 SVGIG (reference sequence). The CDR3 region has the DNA TGTGCCTGGAGTGTCCTGCCCAATCAGCCCCAGCATTTT. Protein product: CAWSVLPNQPQHF.

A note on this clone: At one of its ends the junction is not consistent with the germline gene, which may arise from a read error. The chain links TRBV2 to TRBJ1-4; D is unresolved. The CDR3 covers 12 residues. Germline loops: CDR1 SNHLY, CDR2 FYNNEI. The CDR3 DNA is TGTGCCAGCAATGAAGAGAGGGAAAAACTGTTTTTT. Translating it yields CASNEEREKLFF.

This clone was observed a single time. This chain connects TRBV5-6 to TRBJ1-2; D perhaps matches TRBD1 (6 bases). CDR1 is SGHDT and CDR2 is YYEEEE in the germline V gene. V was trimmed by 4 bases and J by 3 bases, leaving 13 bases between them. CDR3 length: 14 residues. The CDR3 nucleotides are TGTGCCAGCAGCCCCCAGGGGAGGGACTATGGCTACACCTTC. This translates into CASSPQGRDYGYTF. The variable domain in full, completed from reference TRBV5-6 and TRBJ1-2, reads DAGVTQSPTHLIKTRGQQVTLRCSPKSGHDTVSWYQQALGQGPQFIFQYYEEEERQRGNFPDRFSGHQFPNYSSELNVNALLLGDSALYLCASSPQGRDYGYTFGSGTRLTVV.

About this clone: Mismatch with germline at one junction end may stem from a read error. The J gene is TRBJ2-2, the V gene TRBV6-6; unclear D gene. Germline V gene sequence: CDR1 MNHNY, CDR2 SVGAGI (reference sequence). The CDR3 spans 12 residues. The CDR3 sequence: CAISASNGELFF. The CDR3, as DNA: TGTGCCATCAGTGCCTCTAACGGGGAGCTGTTTTTT.

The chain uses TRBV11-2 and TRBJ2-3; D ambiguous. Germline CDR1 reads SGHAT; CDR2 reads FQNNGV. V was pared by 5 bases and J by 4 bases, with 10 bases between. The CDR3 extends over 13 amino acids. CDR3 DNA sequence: TGTGCCAGCAGCAGGTCCTATTCAGATACGCAGTATTTT. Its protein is CASSRSYSDTQYF.

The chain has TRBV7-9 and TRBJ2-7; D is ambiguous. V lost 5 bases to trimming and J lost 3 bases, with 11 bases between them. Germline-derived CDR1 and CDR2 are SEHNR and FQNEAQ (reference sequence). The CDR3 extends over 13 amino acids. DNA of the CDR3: TGTGCCAGCAGCCCAGGAATATACTACGAGCAGTACTTC. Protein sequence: CASSPGIYYEQYF.